The T cell receptor (beta chain) under discussion was sequenced for a study of breast tumors, draining lymph nodes, adjacent tissues. Axillary draining lymph nodes of breast cancer patients supplied the node samples. This clonotype was counted many times. Antigen: not known. A much larger clone lies one base from this, so it may be a read error. The germline gives CDR1 SGHVS, CDR2 FQNEAQ. The CDR3 consists of 15 residues. V gave up 3 bases and J gave up 4 bases, with 10 bases separating them. TCRdb processed the multiplex PCR reads anew with MiXCR; each CDR3 protein has one entry. The sample records about 230,000 distinct CDR3 sequences, approximately 29% being singletons. Study-level points and caveats: Luminal-like breast cancer showed significantly higher tumor–nontumor repertoire similarity than basal-like. Tumor TCR diversity was below lymph nodes but above nontumor tissue.

The genes are TRBV7-8 and TRBJ2-6; no definite D call. The clonotype was recovered from a female donor with breast cancer. Some clones in this sample may be carry-over from other donors' samples. The sample comprised axillary lymph node tissue. CDR3 nucleotides: TGTGCCAGCAGCTTTTCAAGGGCCGGGGCCAACGTCCTGACTTTC. The encoded protein is CASSFSRAGANVLTF.